Below, 21 T cell receptor beta chains from the same sample are listed, as sequenced in a study of beta chain features in type 1 diabetes. No cognate antigen is known for these TCRs. General observations from the study: The study found moderately but significantly shorter TCRB CDR3s in all four CD4+ subsets of Type 1 diabetes patients.

Every bit of the isolated RNA underwent reverse transcription, so sequencing read expressed TCRB transcripts. The repertoire was sequenced with immunoSEQ multiplex PCR; TCRdb's copy has only in-frame clones and lacks some. Of about 700,000 clones in the sample, around an eighth were seen once. Specimen: naive CD4+ T cells from blood. The receptors derive from a man aged 18 to 29 with type 1 diabetes.

The chain has TRBV7-9 and TRBJ1-1; D call uncertain. The CDR3 covers 13 residues. Germline V gene lookup returns CDR1 SEHNR and CDR2 FQNEAQ (reference sequence). V lost 1 base, J lost 3 bases, and 6 bases lay in between. CDR3 protein: CASSLVSDTEAFF. The CDR3 DNA reads TGTGCCAGCAGCTTAGTGTCTGACACTGAAGCTTTCTTT. Combining the CDR3 with reference TRBV7-9 and TRBJ1-1 gives the whole variable domain DTGVSQNPRHKITKRGQNVTFRCDPISEHNRLYWYRQTLGQGPEFLTYFQNEAQLEKSRLLSDRFSAERPKGSFSTLEIQRTEQGDSAMYLCASSLVSDTEAFFGQGTRLTVV.

This chain links TRBV6-5 with TRBJ2-3; no firm D call. V gave up 2 bases and J gave up 0 bases, with 6 bases separating them. Germline V gene sequence: CDR1 MNHEY, CDR2 SVGAGI. This CDR3 has 14 residues. CDR3 coding DNA: TGTGCCAGCAGTTACGACGGTAGCACAGATACGCAGTATTTT. This gives the protein CASSYDGSTDTQYF.

This clone showed up just a few times. The same CDR3 also results from other DNA sequences found in this sample. The CDR3 coding sequence is TGTGCCTGGAGTGTACAAGGAGGGGAGACCCAGTACTTC. Amino acids: CAWSVQGGETQYF. V is TRBV30 and J is TRBJ2-5; perhaps TRBD2 as D (6 bases). CDR1 GTSNPN and CDR2 SVGIG come from the germline V gene (reference sequence). This CDR3 has 13 residues. V shed 0 bases and J shed 5 bases, with 10 bases lying between them.

This clone was recorded a few times. The rearrangement links TRBV28 to TRBJ2-7, with D tentatively TRBD1 (6 bases). Trimming stripped 7 bases from V and 0 bases from J, with 13 bases between. Germline V lookup: CDR1 MDHEN, CDR2 SYDVKM. This CDR3 region has 14 residues. The CDR3: CASTLGQYSYEQYF. The CDR3 nucleotides read TGTGCCAGCACCCTCGGACAGTACTCCTACGAGCAGTACTTC.

This chain connects TRBV7-9 to TRBJ2-2; D remains unclear. Germline V gene sequence: CDR1 SEHNR, CDR2 FQNEAQ (reference sequence). The V gene lost 3 bases and the J gene lost 1 base, with 3 bases spanning the gap. The CDR3 has 13 residues. CDR3 protein: CASSFGNTGELFF. The CDR3 nucleotides are TGTGCCAGCAGCTTTGGGAACACCGGGGAGCTGTTTTTT.

The chain combines TRBV30 with TRBJ2-4; no firm D call. Germline V gives CDR1 GTSNPN, CDR2 SVGIG (reference sequence). V dropped 1 base and J dropped 9 bases, with 10 bases sitting between them. This CDR3 has 12 residues. CDR3 DNA sequence: TGTGCCTGGAGTGGAAACTTCCCCATTCAGTACTTC. Translating it yields CAWSGNFPIQYF.

This clone has more than one count but fewer than ten. The rearrangement uses TRBV7-2 and TRBJ2-1; the D gene is possibly TRBD2 (5 bases). The CDR3 spans 12 residues. In germline, CDR1 is SGHTA, CDR2 FQGNSA. Trimming took off 5 bases at V and 15 bases at J, with 17 bases between the two ends. This chain's CDR3 is CASSAGGEARFF. The CDR3 coding sequence is TGTGCCAGCAGCGCGGGCGGCGAGGCGAGGTTCTTC.

This clone showed up just a few times. The chain couples TRBV4-1 to TRBJ2-2, with 11 bases aligning to TRBD2. Trimming cost V 1 base and J 4 bases; bases outside gene matches: 2. CDR1 is MGHRA, CDR2 YSYEKL, per germline. The length of the CDR3 is 16 residues. The CDR3 DNA is TGCGCCAGCAGCCAAGGGACTAGCGGGTTCACCGGGGAGCTGTTTTTT. This sequence encodes CASSQGTSGFTGELFF.

The chain has TRBV19 and TRBJ2-5; 9 nucleotides line up with TRBD1. V shed 8 bases and J 6 bases; nucleotides not matched to a gene: 10. Germline assignment: CDR1 LNHDA and CDR2 SQIVND (reference sequence). CDR3 length equals 14 residues. The CDR3 is CASSLTGGRQTQYF. In DNA, the CDR3 is TGTGCCAGTTCGCTCACAGGGGGCCGACAGACCCAGTACTTC. Supplemented by reference TRBV19 and TRBJ2-5, the full variable domain reads DGGITQSPKYLFRKEGQNVTLSCEQNLNHDAMYWYRQDPGQGLRLIYYSQIVNDFQKGDIAEGYSVSREKKESFPLTVTSAQKNPTAFYLCASSLTGGRQTQYFGPGTRLLVL.

The sample holds a few counts of this clone. V gene TRBV28 combines with J gene TRBJ2-7, with D possibly being TRBD2 (6 bases). The germline V and J ends were trimmed by 6 bases and 4 bases, with 13 bases remaining between them. The CDR3 has 13 amino acids. Germline V CDR1 and CDR2: MDHEN, SYDVKM. CDR3 amino acids: CASRQPGLYEQYF. CDR3 DNA: TGTGCCAGCAGACAGCCGGGACTTTACGAGCAGTACTTC.

This clone has only a few counts. This chain connects TRBV7-9 to TRBJ2-3; tentative D call: TRBD2 (5 bases). CDR3 length: 11 amino acids. Trimming stripped 11 bases from V and 2 bases from J, with 8 bases between. In germline, CDR1 is SEHNR, CDR2 FQNEAQ (reference sequence). Here the CDR3 reads CAERFTDTQYF. In DNA form, the CDR3 reads TGTGCCGAGCGGTTCACAGATACGCAGTATTTT.

In its sample, this clone was seen a few times. One junction end disagrees with the germline gene, perhaps due to a read error. V and J are TRBV6-1 and TRBJ2-3, with D possibly TRBD2 on 5 matching bases. Germline values: CDR1 MNHNS, CDR2 SASEGT. There are 13 residues in the CDR3. The chain's CDR3 is CASNEAARDTQYF. The DNA for the CDR3 is TGTGCCAGCAATGAAGCGGCTCGGGATACGCAGTATTTT.

V usage is TRBV19 and J usage is TRBJ2-5; D is uncertain. V lost 1 base to trimming and J lost 5 bases, with 8 bases between them. CDR3 length: 13 residues. Germline lookup yields CDR1 LNHDA and CDR2 SQIVND (reference sequence). CDR3 protein: CASSIGTPETQYF. The DNA of the CDR3 is TGTGCCAGTAGTATAGGGACGCCGGAGACCCAGTACTTC.

In this sample, this clone turned up a few times. The rearrangement uses TRBV11-3 and TRBJ2-1, with TRBD1 identical over 10 bases. There are 15 residues in the CDR3. V shed 6 bases and J 9 bases; nucleotides not matched to a gene: 11. Germline lookup yields CDR1 SGHNT and CDR2 YENEEA. CDR3 DNA sequence: TGTGCCAGCAGACCCATGACAGGGGGCATAGGTGAGCAGTTCTTC. Its translation: CASRPMTGGIGEQFF. Full variable domain (remainder filled in from reference TRBV11-3 and TRBJ2-1): EAGVVQSPRYKIIEKKQPVAFWCNPISGHNTLYWYLQNLGQGPELLIRYENEEAVDDSQLPKDRFSAERLKGVDSTLKIQPAELGDSAVYLCASRPMTGGIGEQFFGPGTRLTVL.

The chain is built from TRBV10-2 and TRBJ2-7; D is unclear. V shed 4 bases and J shed 1 base, with 23 bases lying between them. The V gene's germline CDR1 is WSHSY and CDR2 SAAADI. There are 18 residues in the CDR3. The CDR3 DNA follows: TGCGCCAGCAGTGTTTGGTCCTTGACGGCTACGACATCCTACGAGCAGTACTTC. Protein product: CASSVWSLTATTSYEQYF.

This clone has just a few counts. The V gene is TRBV4-1, the J gene TRBJ1-6; 9 bases agree with TRBD1. Trimming removed 1 base from V and 8 bases from J; junction bases left unmatched: 9. Germline loops: CDR1 MGHRA, CDR2 YSYEKL. The CDR3 spans 17 residues. The CDR3 is CASSQVPTGGYDSPLHF. The CDR3 nucleotides are TGCGCCAGCAGCCAAGTCCCGACAGGGGGTTATGATTCACCCCTCCACTTT.

The V gene is TRBV19, the J gene TRBJ1-1; D is perhaps TRBD1 (5 bases). CDR3 size: 11 residues. V lost 7 bases and J lost 8, with 11 bases in between. The germline gives CDR1 LNHDA, CDR2 SQIVND (reference sequence). The CDR3 loop reads CASTRDLEAFF. The CDR3 DNA reads TGTGCCAGTACCCGGGACTTGGAAGCTTTCTTT.

This clone was found a few times. The chain carries TRBV19 and TRBJ2-1; 10 bases are a match to TRBD2. Germline V gene lookup returns CDR1 LNHDA and CDR2 SQIVND (reference sequence). This CDR3 has 16 residues. Trimming removed 5 bases from V and 5 bases from J; junction bases left unmatched: 9. The CDR3 sequence: CASSGEGTSANNEQFF. CDR3 bases: TGTGCCAGTAGTGGGGAGGGGACTAGCGCAAACAATGAGCAGTTCTTC.

Only a few counts were recorded for this clone. The chain carries TRBV6-5 and TRBJ2-5; D perhaps matches TRBD2 (6 bases). The CDR3 sequence is 13 residues long. V was clipped by 7 bases and J by 5 bases, with 14 bases between them. Germline CDR1 reads MNHEY; CDR2 reads SVGAGI. This chain's CDR3 is CASKVWGVETQYF. In DNA form, the CDR3 reads TGTGCCAGCAAGGTTTGGGGGGTGGAGACCCAGTACTTC.

This clone was counted only a few times. The V call is TRBV28, the J call TRBJ1-2; the D is unclear. CDR1 MDHEN and CDR2 SYDVKM come from the germline V gene. With 5 bases removed from V and 5 bases from J, the gap between germline ends came to 9 bases. The length of the CDR3 is 12 residues. The CDR3 sequence: CASSPPIYGYTF. The CDR3 DNA reads TGTGCCAGCAGTCCTCCTATTTATGGCTACACCTTC.

V gene TRBV6-5 combines with J gene TRBJ1-4; no clear D. Trimming removed 7 bases from V and 5 bases from J, with 14 bases in between. This CDR3 has 14 amino acids. CDR1 and CDR2 from the germline V gene are MNHEY and SVGAGI. This CDR3 reads CASTPKGPNEKLFF. The CDR3 DNA reads TGTGCCAGCACCCCCAAAGGGCCGAATGAAAAACTGTTTTTT.